This TCR beta chain was observed in a study of shared clonotypes between healthy human individuals. The method was immunoSEQ multiplex PCR; TCRdb's version includes in-frame clones alone and lacks a portion of them. Here the sample spans some 2,500,000 clones, around 90% being singletons. Germline V gene lookup returns CDR1 ENHRY and CDR2 SYGVKD. Losses at the gene ends were 11 bases for V and 0 bases for J; bases not matched to a gene: 9. The CDR3 length is 14 residues. Nashville, Tennessee was home to all donors, each a Caucasian adult. This rearrangement joins TRBV10-3 to TRBJ1-1, with TRBD1 identical over 7 bases. The sample consisted of naive CD4+ T cells from PBMCs. Subset described: CD45RA+ positively selected. The source of this sequence is a man between 18 and 29 years old in good health. Some clones in this sample may be carry-over from other donors' samples. DNA for the CDR3: TGTGCCTCACCCGGACAGGATTTGAACACTGAAGCTTTCTTT. Its translation is CASPGQDLNTEAFF.